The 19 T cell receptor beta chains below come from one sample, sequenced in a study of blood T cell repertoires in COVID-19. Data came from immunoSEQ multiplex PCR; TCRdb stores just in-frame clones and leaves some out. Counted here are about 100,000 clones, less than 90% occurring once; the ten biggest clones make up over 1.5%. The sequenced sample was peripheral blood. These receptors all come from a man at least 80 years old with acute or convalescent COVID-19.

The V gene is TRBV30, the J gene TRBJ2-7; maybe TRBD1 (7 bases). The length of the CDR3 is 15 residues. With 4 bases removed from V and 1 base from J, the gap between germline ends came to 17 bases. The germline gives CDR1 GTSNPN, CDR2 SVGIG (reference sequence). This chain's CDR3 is CAWNPGQGGSYEQYF. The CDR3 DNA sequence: TGTGCCTGGAATCCGGGCCAGGGGGGATCCTACGAGCAGTACTTC.

CDR3 amino acids: CASSLLDRPYNEQFF. CDR3 DNA: TGTGCCAGCAGCTTGCTAGACAGGCCCTACAATGAGCAGTTCTTC. V usage is TRBV7-2 and J usage is TRBJ2-1, with a possible D match to TRBD1 (6 bases). Per the germline V gene, CDR1 is SGHTA and CDR2 is FQGNSA. Between the trimmed V and J ends, which lost 3 bases and 2 bases, there was a span of 11 bases. The CDR3 totals 15 residues.

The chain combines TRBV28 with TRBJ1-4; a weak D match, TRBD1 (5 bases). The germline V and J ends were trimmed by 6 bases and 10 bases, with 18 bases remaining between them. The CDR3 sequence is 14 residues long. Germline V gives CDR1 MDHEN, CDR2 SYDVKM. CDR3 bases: TGTGCCAGCAGGTTGGACACCTTAGCGGCAAAACTGTTTTTT. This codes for CASRLDTLAAKLFF.

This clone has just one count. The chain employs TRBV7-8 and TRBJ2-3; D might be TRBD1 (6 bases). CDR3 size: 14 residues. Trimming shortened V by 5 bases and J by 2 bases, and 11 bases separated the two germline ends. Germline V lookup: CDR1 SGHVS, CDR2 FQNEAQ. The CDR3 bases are TGTGCCAGCAGCGCAACAGGGTTCACAGATACGCAGTATTTT. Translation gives CASSATGFTDTQYF.

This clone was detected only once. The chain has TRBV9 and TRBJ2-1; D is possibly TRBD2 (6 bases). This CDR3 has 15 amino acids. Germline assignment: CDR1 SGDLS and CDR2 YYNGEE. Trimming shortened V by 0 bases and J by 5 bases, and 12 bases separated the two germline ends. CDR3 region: CASSVGGSGNNEQFF. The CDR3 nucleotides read TGTGCCAGCAGCGTAGGTGGTAGCGGAAACAATGAGCAGTTCTTC.

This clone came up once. The CDR3: CASSKGLPNYNEQFF. CDR3 in DNA: TGTGCCAGCAGCAAGGGACTACCCAATTACAATGAGCAGTTCTTC. J is TRBJ2-1 and V is TRBV7-2, with 7 bases lining up with TRBD2. V shed 5 bases and J 4 bases; nucleotides not matched to a gene: 8. Germline V gene lookup returns CDR1 SGHTA and CDR2 FQGNSA. This CDR3 contains 15 residues. Filled out from reference TRBV7-2 and TRBJ2-1, the complete variable domain reads GAGVSQSPSNKVTEKGKDVELRCDPISGHTALYWYRQSLGQGLEFLIYFQGNSAPDKSGLPSDRFSAERTGGSVSTLTIQRTQQEDSAVYLCASSKGLPNYNEQFFGPGTRLTVL.

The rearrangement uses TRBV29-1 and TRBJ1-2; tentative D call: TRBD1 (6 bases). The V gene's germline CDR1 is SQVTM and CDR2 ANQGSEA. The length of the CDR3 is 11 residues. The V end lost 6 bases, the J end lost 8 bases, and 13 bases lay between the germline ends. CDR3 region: CSVDQGLGYTF. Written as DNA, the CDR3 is TGCAGCGTGGATCAGGGGCTCGGCTACACCTTC.

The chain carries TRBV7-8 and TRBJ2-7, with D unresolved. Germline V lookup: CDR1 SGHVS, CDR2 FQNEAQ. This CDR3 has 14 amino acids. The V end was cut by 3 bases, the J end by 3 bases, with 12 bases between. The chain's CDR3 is CASSFPNRNYEQYF. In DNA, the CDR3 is TGTGCCAGCAGCTTCCCTAACAGAAACTACGAGCAGTACTTC.

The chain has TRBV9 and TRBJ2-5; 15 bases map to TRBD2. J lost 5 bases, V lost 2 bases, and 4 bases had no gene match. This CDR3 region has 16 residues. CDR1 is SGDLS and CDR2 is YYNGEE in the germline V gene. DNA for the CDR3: TGTGCCAGCAGCGTGGGGACTAGCGGGAGGCGGGAGACCCAGTACTTC. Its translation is CASSVGTSGRRETQYF.

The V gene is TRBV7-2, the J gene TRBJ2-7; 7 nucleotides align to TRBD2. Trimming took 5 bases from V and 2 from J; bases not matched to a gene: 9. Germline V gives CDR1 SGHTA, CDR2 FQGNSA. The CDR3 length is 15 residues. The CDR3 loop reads CASSRQAGTTYEQYF. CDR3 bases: TGTGCCAGCAGCCGCCAAGCGGGGACTACCTACGAGCAGTACTTC.

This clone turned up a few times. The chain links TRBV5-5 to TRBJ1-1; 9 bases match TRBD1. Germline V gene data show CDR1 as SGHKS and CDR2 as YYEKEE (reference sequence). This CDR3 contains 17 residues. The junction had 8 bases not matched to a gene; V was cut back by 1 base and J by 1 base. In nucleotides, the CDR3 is TGTGCCAGCAGCTTGTCACAGGGGGCGGGTTGGAACACTGAAGCTTTCTTT. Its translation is CASSLSQGAGWNTEAFF. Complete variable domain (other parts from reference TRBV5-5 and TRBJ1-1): DAGVTQSPTHLIKTRGQQVTLRCSPISGHKSVSWYQQVLGQGPQFIFQYYEKEERGRGNFPDRFSARQFPNYSSELNVNALLLGDSALYLCASSLSQGAGWNTEAFFGQGTRLTVV.

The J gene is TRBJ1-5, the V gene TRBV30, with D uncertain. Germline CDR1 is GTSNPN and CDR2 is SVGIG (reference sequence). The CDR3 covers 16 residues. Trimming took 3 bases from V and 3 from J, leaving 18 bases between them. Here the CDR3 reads CAWSEGQRQNNQPQHF. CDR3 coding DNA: TGTGCCTGGAGCGAGGGCCAACGGCAGAACAATCAGCCCCAGCATTTT.

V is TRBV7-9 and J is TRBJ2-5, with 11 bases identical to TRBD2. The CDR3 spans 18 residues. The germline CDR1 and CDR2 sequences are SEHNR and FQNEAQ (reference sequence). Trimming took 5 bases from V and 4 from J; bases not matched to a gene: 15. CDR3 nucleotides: TGTGCCAGCAGCCCCAAGGTTCGACTAGCGGGAATCCGAGAGACCCAGTACTTC. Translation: CASSPKVRLAGIRETQYF.

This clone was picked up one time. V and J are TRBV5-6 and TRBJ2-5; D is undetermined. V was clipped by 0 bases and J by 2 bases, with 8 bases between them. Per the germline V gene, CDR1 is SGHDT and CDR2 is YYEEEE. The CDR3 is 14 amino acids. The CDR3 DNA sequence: TGTGCCAGCAGCTTGGATGTAATTCAAGAGACCCAGTACTTC. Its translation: CASSLDVIQETQYF.

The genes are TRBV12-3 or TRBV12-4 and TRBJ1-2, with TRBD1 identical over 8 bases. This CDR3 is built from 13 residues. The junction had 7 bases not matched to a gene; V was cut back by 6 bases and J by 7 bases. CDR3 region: CASRTGQGSGYTF. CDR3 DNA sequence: TGTGCCAGCAGGACCGGACAGGGCTCTGGCTACACCTTC.

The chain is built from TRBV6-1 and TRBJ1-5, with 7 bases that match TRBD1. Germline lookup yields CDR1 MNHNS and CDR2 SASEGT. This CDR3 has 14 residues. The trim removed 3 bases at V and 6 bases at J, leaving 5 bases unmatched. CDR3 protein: CASSDQGVGQPQHF. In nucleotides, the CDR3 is TGTGCCAGCAGTGACCAGGGGGTTGGTCAGCCCCAGCATTTT.

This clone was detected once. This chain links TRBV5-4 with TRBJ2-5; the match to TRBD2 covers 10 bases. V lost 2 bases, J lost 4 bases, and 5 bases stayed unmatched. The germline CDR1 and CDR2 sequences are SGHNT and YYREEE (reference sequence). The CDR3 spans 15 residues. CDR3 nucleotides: TGTGCCAGCAGCTTACCAGCGGGAGGGTCAGAGACCCAGTACTTC. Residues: CASSLPAGGSETQYF.

CDR3 sequence (DNA): TGCGCCAGCAGCGTTCGGCCAGGGGGGGAGACCCAGTACTTC. Protein: CASSVRPGGETQYF. V is TRBV5-1 and J is TRBJ2-5, with D possibly matching TRBD1 (7 bases). Germline V gene sequence: CDR1 SGHRS, CDR2 YFSETQ. The CDR3 totals 14 residues. Trimming pared 4 bases from V and 5 bases from J, leaving 15 bases between.

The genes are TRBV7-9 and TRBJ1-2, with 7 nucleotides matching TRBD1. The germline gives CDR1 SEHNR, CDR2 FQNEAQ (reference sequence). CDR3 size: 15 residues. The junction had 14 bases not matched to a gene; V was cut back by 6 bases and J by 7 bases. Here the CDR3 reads CASRGMRQGRAGYTF. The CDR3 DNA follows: TGTGCCAGCAGGGGAATGAGACAGGGCAGGGCTGGCTACACCTTC.